The 14 T cell receptor beta chains listed next were all sequenced from one sample in a study of blood T cell repertoires in COVID-19. Profiled with immunoSEQ multiplex PCR; TCRdb holds only in-frame clones, not every one. The sample carries hundreds of thousands of clones, approximately 90% recorded once. Specimen: peripheral blood. The receptors come from a young man with COVID-19, enrolled during active disease.

The genes are TRBV3-1 (or the pseudogene TRBV3-2) and TRBJ2-2, with 8 bases matching TRBD2. This CDR3 region has 15 residues. The germline V gene encodes CDR1 LGHDT and CDR2 YNNKEL (reference sequence). The J segment lost 4 bases and the V segment lost 4 bases, leaving 5 bases of the junction unmatched. The CDR3 loop reads CASSPLAGGTGELFF. The CDR3, as DNA: TGTGCCAGCAGCCCTCTAGCGGGTGGCACCGGGGAGCTGTTTTTT.

The J gene is TRBJ2-7, the V gene TRBV15, with 12 bases identical to TRBD2. Germline lookup yields CDR1 LNHNV and CDR2 YYDKDF (reference sequence). The CDR3 consists of 17 residues. V lost 0 bases and J lost 4; bases outside the gene matches: 7. This chain's CDR3 is CATSRETSGRGGYEQYF. DNA for the CDR3: TGTGCCACCAGCAGAGAGACTAGCGGGAGAGGTGGGTACGAGCAGTACTTC.

This clone was observed a single time. The chain combines TRBV6-6 with TRBJ2-7, with D unresolved. The CDR3 totals 15 residues. CDR1 and CDR2 (germline): MNHNY, SVGAGI (reference sequence). The ends were cut back, 4 bases at V and 0 bases at J, with 13 bases in the middle. For the CDR3, the DNA is TGTGCCAGCAGTTCGCCCTCGCGGAGCTCCTACGAGCAGTACTTC. It translates to CASSSPSRSSYEQYF.

The rearrangement links TRBV7-8 to TRBJ2-5, with 7 nucleotides matching TRBD2. CDR1 and CDR2 (germline): SGHVS, FQNEAQ. CDR3 length: 15 amino acids. V shed 1 base and J 1 base; nucleotides not matched to a gene: 3. CDR3 amino acids: CASSLGWGGQETQYF. CDR3 DNA: TGTGCCAGCAGCTTAGGTTGGGGGGGCCAAGAGACCCAGTACTTC.

The V call is TRBV19, the J call TRBJ2-7, with TRBD2 as a possible D gene (6 bases). Germline CDR1 LNHDA, CDR2 SQIVND (reference sequence). V lost 3 bases and J lost 4, with 13 bases in between. The CDR3 sequence is 14 residues long. The CDR3: CASSMIGSKYEQYF. DNA of the CDR3: TGTGCCAGTAGTATGATCGGGAGCAAGTACGAGCAGTACTTC.

The CDR3 region is CASSRTGGTDTQYF. The CDR3 DNA is TGTGCCAGCAGCCGGACAGGGGGCACAGATACGCAGTATTTT. V gene TRBV11-2 combines with J gene TRBJ2-3, with TRBD1 matching 9 bases. From germline, CDR1 is SGHAT and CDR2 FQNNGV. V shed 5 bases and J 1 base; nucleotides not matched to a gene: 1. The CDR3 is 14 residues long.

The V call is TRBV6-6, the J call TRBJ2-7; 7 nucleotides align to TRBD1. This CDR3 is built from 12 residues. In germline, CDR1 is MNHNY, CDR2 SVGAGI (reference sequence). V gave up 5 bases and J gave up 4 bases; unmatched junction bases: 2. CDR3 bases: TGTGCCAGCAGTAGACAGGGTTACGAGCAGTACTTC. Amino acid sequence: CASSRQGYEQYF.

The chain uses TRBV11-2 and TRBJ2-1; TRBD2 agrees at 12 bases. The V segment lost 6 bases and the J segment 4 bases; nucleotides outside the gene matches: 4. CDR3 size: 15 residues. Per the germline V gene, CDR1 is SGHAT and CDR2 is FQNNGV. The chain's CDR3 is CASRPTSGRYNEQFF. In DNA, the CDR3 is TGTGCCAGCAGGCCTACTAGCGGGAGGTACAATGAGCAGTTCTTC. Full variable domain (outside the CDR3, taken from reference TRBV11-2 and TRBJ2-1): EAGVAQSPRYKIIEKRQSVAFWCNPISGHATLYWYQQILGQGPKLLIQFQNNGVVDDSQLPKDRFSAERLKGVDSTLKIQPAKLEDSAVYLCASRPTSGRYNEQFFGPGTRLTVL.

V usage is TRBV3-1 (or the pseudogene TRBV3-2) and J usage is TRBJ2-1; 8 bases agree with TRBD2. This CDR3 is built from 15 residues. CDR1 is LGHDT, CDR2 YNNKEL, per germline (reference sequence). Trimming removed 7 bases from V and 5 bases from J; junction bases left unmatched: 10. The CDR3 DNA reads as TGTGCCAGCAACGGCAGGGGCGGGAGGAACAATGAGCAGTTCTTC. Translated: CASNGRGGRNNEQFF.

The rearrangement joins TRBV7-9 to TRBJ1-1, with a tentative D call TRBD1 (5 bases). The V gene lost 5 bases and the J gene lost 0 bases, with 10 bases spanning the gap. Looked up from germline, CDR1 is SEHNR and CDR2 is FQNEAQ (reference sequence). This CDR3 region has 14 residues. The CDR3 sequence: CASSRRRVNTEAFF. CDR3 sequence (DNA): TGTGCCAGCAGCCGCCGCAGGGTGAACACTGAAGCTTTCTTT.

The chain carries TRBV7-9 and TRBJ2-7, with D uncertain. Germline loops: CDR1 SEHNR, CDR2 FQNEAQ (reference sequence). V was pared by 5 bases and J by 2 bases, with 4 bases between. The CDR3 runs 11 residues. CDR3 amino acids: CASSLTYEQYF. CDR3 DNA: TGTGCCAGCAGCCTAACCTACGAGCAGTACTTC. Supplemented by reference TRBV7-9 and TRBJ2-7, the full variable domain reads DTGVSQNPRHKITKRGQNVTFRCDPISEHNRLYWYRQTLGQGPEFLTYFQNEAQLEKSRLLSDRFSAERPKGSFSTLEIQRTEQGDSAMYLCASSLTYEQYFGPGTRLTVT.

This clone was recorded only once. The V gene is TRBV5-6, the J gene TRBJ1-1, with a possible D match to TRBD1 (5 bases). Trimming took off 10 bases at V and 4 bases at J, with 17 bases between the two ends. The CDR3 covers 13 residues. CDR1 SGHDT and CDR2 YYEEEE come from the germline V gene. CDR3 in amino acids: CAVGKGLGTEAFF. DNA of the CDR3: TGTGCCGTAGGGAAGGGGTTGGGCACTGAAGCTTTCTTT. Variable domain in full (rest from reference TRBV5-6 and TRBJ1-1): DAGVTQSPTHLIKTRGQQVTLRCSPKSGHDTVSWYQQALGQGPQFIFQYYEEEERQRGNFPDRFSGHQFPNYSSELNVNALLLGDSALYLCAVGKGLGTEAFFGQGTRLTVV.

The chain is built from TRBV5-1 and TRBJ2-7; 13 bases line up with TRBD2. The CDR3 consists of 17 residues. Unmatched junction bases numbered 6, after V lost 1 base and J lost 2 bases. The germline CDR1 and CDR2 sequences are SGHRS and YFSETQ. Here the CDR3 DNA reads TGCGCCAGCAGCTTGTTGGTGACTAGCGGGGGGACCTACGAGCAGTACTTC. It codes for CASSLLVTSGGTYEQYF.

The rearrangement joins TRBV7-9 to TRBJ1-5; 8 nucleotides line up with TRBD1. With 2 bases clipped from V and 9 bases from J, the junction kept 12 bases outside the gene matches. Germline V gives CDR1 SEHNR, CDR2 FQNEAQ (reference sequence). CDR3 length equals 16 residues. DNA of the CDR3: TGTGCCAGCAGCTTAAGGGCGGGACAGGCCATTTGGCCCCAGCATTTT. Its translation: CASSLRAGQAIWPQHF.